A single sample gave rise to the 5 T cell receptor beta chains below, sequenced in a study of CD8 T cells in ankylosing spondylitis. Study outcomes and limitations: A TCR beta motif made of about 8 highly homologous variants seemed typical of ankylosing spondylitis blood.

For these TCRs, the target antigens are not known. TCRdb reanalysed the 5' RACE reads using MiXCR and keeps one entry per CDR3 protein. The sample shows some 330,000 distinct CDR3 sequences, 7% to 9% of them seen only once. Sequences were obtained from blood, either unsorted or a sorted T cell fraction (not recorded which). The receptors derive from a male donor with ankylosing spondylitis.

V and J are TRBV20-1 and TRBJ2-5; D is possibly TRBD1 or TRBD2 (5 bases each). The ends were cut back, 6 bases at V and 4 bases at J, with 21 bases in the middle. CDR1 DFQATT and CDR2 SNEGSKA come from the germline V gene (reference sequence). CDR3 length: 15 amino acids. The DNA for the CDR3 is TGCAGTGCCGGGACGGGGCCTTGGGATGGAGAGACCCAGTACTTC. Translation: CSAGTGPWDGETQYF.

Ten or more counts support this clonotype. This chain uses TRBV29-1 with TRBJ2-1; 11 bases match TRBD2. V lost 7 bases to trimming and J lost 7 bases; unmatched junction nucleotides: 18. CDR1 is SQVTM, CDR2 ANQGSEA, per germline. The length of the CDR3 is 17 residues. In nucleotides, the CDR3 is TGCAGCGCCGTTAGCGGGAGGGCCTACGCAACGCGAAATGAGCAGTTCTTC. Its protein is CSAVSGRAYATRNEQFF.

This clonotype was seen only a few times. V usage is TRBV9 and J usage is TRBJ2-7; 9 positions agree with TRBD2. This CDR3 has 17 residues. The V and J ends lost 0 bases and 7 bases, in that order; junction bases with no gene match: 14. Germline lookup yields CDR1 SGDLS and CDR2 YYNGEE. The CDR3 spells CASSVDMTSGLGGEQYF. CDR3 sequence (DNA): TGTGCCAGCAGCGTAGACATGACTAGCGGTCTAGGCGGTGAGCAGTACTTC.

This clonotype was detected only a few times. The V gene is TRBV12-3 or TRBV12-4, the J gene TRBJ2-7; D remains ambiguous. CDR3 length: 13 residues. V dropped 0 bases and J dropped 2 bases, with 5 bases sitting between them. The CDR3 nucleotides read TGTGCCAGCAGTTTAGCGTCACCCTACGAGCAGTACTTC. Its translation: CASSLASPYEQYF.

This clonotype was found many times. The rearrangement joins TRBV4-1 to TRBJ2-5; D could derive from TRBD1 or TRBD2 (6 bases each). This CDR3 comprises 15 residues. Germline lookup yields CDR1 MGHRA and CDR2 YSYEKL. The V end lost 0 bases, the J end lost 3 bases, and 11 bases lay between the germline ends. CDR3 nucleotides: TGCGCCAGCAGCCAAGATGGGGGGCGGGAAGAGACCCAGTACTTC. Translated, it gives CASSQDGGREETQYF.